The 9 T cell receptor beta chains given below trace back to one sample, sequenced in a study of human T cells and chemical hapten exposure. TCRdb reprocessed the RACE reads with MiXCR, giving one entry per CDR3 protein. The table records approximately 110,000 distinct CDR3 sequences, roughly 9% of them present only once. The time point: patch test 2, 6 weeks after DPC sensitization. The treatment: therapeutic diphenylcyclopropenone sensitization with weekly scalp DPC. Specimen: whole blood, collected in connection with sensitization to the hapten diphenylcyclopropenone (DPC). Source of these receptors: a woman aged 40 to 50 with alopecia areata. Some clones in this sample may be carry-over from other donors' samples.

This clonotype occurred many times. J is TRBJ1-2 and V is TRBV30; 10 nucleotides line up with TRBD1. CDR3 length: 13 amino acids. The V gene end was trimmed by 4 bases and the J gene end by 7 bases; junction bases not matched to a gene: 6. In germline, CDR1 is GTSNPN, CDR2 SVGIG (reference sequence). The CDR3 DNA reads as TGTGCCTGGAACCCGGACAGGGGGGGTGGCTACACCTTC. Protein sequence: CAWNPDRGGGYTF.

This rearrangement joins TRBV5-1 to TRBJ2-1; 7 nucleotides agree with TRBD2. This CDR3 is 15 amino acids long. The germline CDR1 and CDR2 sequences are SGHRS and YFSETQ. Trimming took 4 bases from V and 6 from J; bases not matched to a gene: 10. The CDR3, as DNA: TGCGCCAGCAGCCCGTCGGCTAGCGGAGGCAATGAGCAGTTCTTC. Translation gives CASSPSASGGNEQFF.

This clonotype was detected many times. The chain joins TRBV6-2 or TRBV6-3 to TRBJ2-5, with no clear D. The CDR3 is made up of 11 amino acids. Germline CDR1 reads MNHEY; CDR2 reads SVGEGT. Deletions cut 2 bases from V and 8 bases from J, with 6 bases between. The CDR3 is CASSYPATQYF. In DNA form, the CDR3 reads TGTGCCAGCAGTTACCCCGCCACCCAGTACTTC.

In its sample, this clonotype was seen a few times. The chain carries TRBV11-3 and TRBJ2-7, with TRBD1 identical over 8 bases. This CDR3 is 15 amino acids long. Trimming removed 5 bases from V and 5 bases from J; junction bases left unmatched: 11. CDR1 SGHNT and CDR2 YENEEA come from the germline V gene. CDR3 nucleotide sequence: TGTGCCAGCAGCCCCCGACAGGGGCTTTCGGACGAGCAGTACTTC. Amino acids: CASSPRQGLSDEQYF.

The sample holds many counts of this clonotype. The rearrangement joins TRBV10-2 to TRBJ2-2; D is unclear. The CDR3 is 15 residues long. Per the germline V gene, CDR1 is WSHSY and CDR2 is SAAADI. V was trimmed by 2 bases and J by 1 base, leaving 8 bases between them. CDR3 sequence (DNA): TGCGCCAGCAGTGAGGTAACAGAGAACACCGGGGAGCTGTTTTTT. It yields the protein CASSEVTENTGELFF.

This clonotype was seen more than once but under ten times. The rearrangement joins TRBV7-8 to TRBJ2-6; a weak D match, TRBD2 (7 bases). Deletions cut 5 bases from V and 0 bases from J, with 11 bases between. In germline, CDR1 is SGHVS, CDR2 FQNEAQ. The CDR3 contains 16 residues. The CDR3 is CASSAGDISGANVLTF. The CDR3 DNA reads as TGTGCCAGCAGCGCGGGGGACATCTCTGGGGCCAACGTCCTGACTTTC.

V is TRBV4-2 and J is TRBJ2-3, with TRBD2 matching over 7 bases. Germline V gene data show CDR1 as LGHNA and CDR2 as YNFKEQ. Trimming took 0 bases from V and 0 from J; bases not matched to a gene: 9. The CDR3 is 18 amino acids. This CDR3 reads CASSQDLSASGSTDTQYF. In DNA form, the CDR3 reads TGTGCCAGCAGCCAAGATCTATCGGCTAGCGGAAGCACAGATACGCAGTATTTT.

The V call is TRBV6-5, the J call TRBJ2-1; D tentatively reads TRBD1 or TRBD2 (5 bases each). This CDR3 spans 11 amino acids. V lost 7 bases and J 10 bases, leaving 11 bases between the germline ends. Germline values: CDR1 MNHEY, CDR2 SVGAGI. CDR3 nucleotides: TGTGCCAGCAAGGAATGGGGGGAGCAGTTCTTC. Its translation is CASKEWGEQFF.

This clonotype was seen ten or more times. This chain joins TRBV9 and TRBJ2-1, with D uncertain. This CDR3 has 13 residues. Germline V gene lookup returns CDR1 SGDLS and CDR2 YYNGEE. Trimming took 4 bases from V and 8 from J, leaving 13 bases between them. The CDR3 sequence is CASSSRHADEQFF. CDR3 DNA sequence: TGTGCCAGCAGCTCGCGGCATGCCGATGAGCAGTTCTTC.